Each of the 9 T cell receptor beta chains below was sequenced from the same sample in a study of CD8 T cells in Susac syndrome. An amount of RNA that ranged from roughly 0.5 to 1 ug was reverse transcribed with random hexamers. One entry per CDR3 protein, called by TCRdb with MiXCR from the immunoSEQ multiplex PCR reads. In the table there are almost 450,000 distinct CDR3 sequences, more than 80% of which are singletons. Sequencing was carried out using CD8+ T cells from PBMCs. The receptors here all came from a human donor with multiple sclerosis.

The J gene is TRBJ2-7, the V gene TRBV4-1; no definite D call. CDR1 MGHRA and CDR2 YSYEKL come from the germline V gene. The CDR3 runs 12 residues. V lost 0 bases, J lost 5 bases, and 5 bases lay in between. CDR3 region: CASSQDLDEQYF. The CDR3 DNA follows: TGCGCCAGCAGCCAAGATCTGGACGAGCAGTACTTC.

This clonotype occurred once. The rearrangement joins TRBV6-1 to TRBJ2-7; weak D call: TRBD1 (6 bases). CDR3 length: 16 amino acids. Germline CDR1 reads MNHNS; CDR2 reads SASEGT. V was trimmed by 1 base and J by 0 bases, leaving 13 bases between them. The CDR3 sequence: CASSEETGALSYEQYF. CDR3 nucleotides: TGTGCCAGCAGTGAAGAGACAGGCGCCCTCTCCTACGAGCAGTACTTC.

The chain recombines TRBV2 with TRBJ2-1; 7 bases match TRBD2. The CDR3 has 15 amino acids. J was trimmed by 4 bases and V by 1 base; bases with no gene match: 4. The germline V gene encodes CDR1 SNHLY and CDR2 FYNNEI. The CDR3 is CASSEGGRAYNEQFF. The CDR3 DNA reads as TGTGCCAGCAGTGAAGGTGGGAGGGCGTACAATGAGCAGTTCTTC.

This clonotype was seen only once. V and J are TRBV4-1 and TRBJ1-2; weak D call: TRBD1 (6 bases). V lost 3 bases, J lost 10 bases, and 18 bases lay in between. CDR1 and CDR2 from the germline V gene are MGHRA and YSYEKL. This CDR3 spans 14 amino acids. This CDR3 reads CASSQIGGGHDYTF. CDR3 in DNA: TGCGCCAGCAGCCAGATAGGGGGGGGACATGACTACACCTTC.

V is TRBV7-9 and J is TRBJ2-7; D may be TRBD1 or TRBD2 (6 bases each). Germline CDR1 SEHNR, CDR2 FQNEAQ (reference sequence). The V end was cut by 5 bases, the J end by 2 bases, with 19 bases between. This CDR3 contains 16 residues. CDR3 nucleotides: TGTGCCAGCAGCCCCCCTGCGGGACAACAGACCTACGAGCAGTACTTC. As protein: CASSPPAGQQTYEQYF. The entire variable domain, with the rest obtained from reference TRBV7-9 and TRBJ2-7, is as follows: DTGVSQNPRHKITKRGQNVTFRCDPISEHNRLYWYRQTLGQGPEFLTYFQNEAQLEKSRLLSDRFSAERPKGSFSTLEIQRTEQGDSAMYLCASSPPAGQQTYEQYFGPGTRLTVT.

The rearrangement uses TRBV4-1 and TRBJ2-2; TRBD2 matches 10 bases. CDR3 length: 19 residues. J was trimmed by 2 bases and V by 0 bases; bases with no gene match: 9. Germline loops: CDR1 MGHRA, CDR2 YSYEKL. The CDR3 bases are TGCGCCAGCAGCCAAGAGGGGTTAGCGGGGGGCTTAAACACCGGGGAGCTGTTTTTT. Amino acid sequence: CASSQEGLAGGLNTGELFF.

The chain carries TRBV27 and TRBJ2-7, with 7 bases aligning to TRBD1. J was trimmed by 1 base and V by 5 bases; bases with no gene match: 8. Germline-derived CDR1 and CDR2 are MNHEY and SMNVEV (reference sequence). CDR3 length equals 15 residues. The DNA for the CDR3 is TGTGCCAGCAGTGACAGGGTCGAAATGTCCTACGAGCAGTACTTC. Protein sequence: CASSDRVEMSYEQYF.

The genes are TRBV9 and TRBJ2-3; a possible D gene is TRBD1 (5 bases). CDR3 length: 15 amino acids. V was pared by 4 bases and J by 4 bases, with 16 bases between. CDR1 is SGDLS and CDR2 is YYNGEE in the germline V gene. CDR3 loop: CASSLRQGGPDTQYF. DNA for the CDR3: TGTGCCAGCAGCCTTAGGCAGGGTGGCCCAGATACGCAGTATTTT.

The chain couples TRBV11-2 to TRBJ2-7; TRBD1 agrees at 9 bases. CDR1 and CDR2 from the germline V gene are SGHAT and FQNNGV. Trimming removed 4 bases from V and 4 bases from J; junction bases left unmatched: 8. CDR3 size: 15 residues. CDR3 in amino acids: CASSSYRGLPYEQYF. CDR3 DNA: TGTGCCAGCAGCTCCTACAGGGGGCTCCCATACGAGCAGTACTTC.